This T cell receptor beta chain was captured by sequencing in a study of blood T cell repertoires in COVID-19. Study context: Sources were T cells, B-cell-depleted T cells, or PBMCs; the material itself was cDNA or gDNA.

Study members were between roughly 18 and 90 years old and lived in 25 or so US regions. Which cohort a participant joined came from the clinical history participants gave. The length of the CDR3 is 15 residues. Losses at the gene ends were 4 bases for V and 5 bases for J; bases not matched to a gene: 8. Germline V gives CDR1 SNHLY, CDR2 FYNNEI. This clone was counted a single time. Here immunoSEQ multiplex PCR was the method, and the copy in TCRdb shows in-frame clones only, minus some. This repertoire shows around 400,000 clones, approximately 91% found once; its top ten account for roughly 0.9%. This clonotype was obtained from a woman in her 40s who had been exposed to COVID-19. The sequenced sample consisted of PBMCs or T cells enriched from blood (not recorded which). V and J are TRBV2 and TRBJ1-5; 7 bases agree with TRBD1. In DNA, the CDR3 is TGTGCCAGCAGTGCAGGGGGGCGAATGGATCAGCCCCAGCATTTT. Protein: CASSAGGRMDQPQHF.